There are many counts of the clone carrying this TCR beta chain. What it binds is not known. This specimen belongs to a study of blood T cells in healthy people across ages. The study's findings and limits: Nothing was known about donor CMV status, and this possibly confounded expanded clonotype changes.

V dropped 1 base and J dropped 6 bases, with 19 bases sitting between them. The CDR3 spans 16 residues. Alongside a J-beta primer mix, a sample-barcoded 5' primer served in a second PCR lasting about 6 to 11 cycles. Every sample returned 2.5 million or more CDR3-containing paired-end reads. MiXCR was run by TCRdb on the 5' RACE reads, yielding one entry per CDR3 protein. The profile covers roughly 1.6 million distinct CDR3 sequences, with about 35% appearing a single time and approximately 10% taken by the ten largest. Sequencing was done on a sample of blood. The chain employs TRBV12-3 or TRBV12-4 and TRBJ2-7, with TRBD2 as a possible D gene (6 bases). The sequence was collected from a woman in her 30s in good health. The CDR3 nucleotides are TGTGCCAGCAGTTTAGGGGACCAGGGAGGAGTTCTCGAGCAGTACTTC. Its protein is CASSLGDQGGVLEQYF.